The clone carrying this T cell receptor (beta chain) was seen only a few times. The data originate from a study of T-cell reconstitution after alpha-beta-depleted transplantation in children. V lost 4 bases, J lost 6 bases, and 7 bases stayed unmatched. Germline V gene lookup returns CDR1 SGDLS and CDR2 YYNGEE. The CDR3 is made up of 14 amino acids. The authors prepared the TCRbeta library with unique molecular identifiers. Using its own MiXCR run on the PCR reads, TCRdb lists one record per CDR3 protein. The sample shows a few hundred thousand distinct CDR3 sequences, approximately 10% of them seen only once.

The chain uses TRBV9 and TRBJ2-7, with 10 bases identical to TRBD2. Sample: PBMCs from the stem cell graft donor, taken from the stem cell graft. The receptor's source is a human donor who donated a stem cell graft to a child with acute myeloid leukemia. CDR3 sequence reads: CASSPKREGGEQYF. CDR3 bases: TGTGCCAGCAGCCCGAAGCGGGAGGGAGGCGAGCAGTACTTC.